Shown below are 11 T cell receptor beta chains from a single sample sequenced in a study of T-cell reconstitution after alpha-beta-depleted transplantation in children. Preparation of the TCRbeta library was carried out with unique molecular identifiers. TCRdb re-derived calls from the PCR reads in MiXCR, one entry per CDR3 protein. This table has 700,000 to 850,000 distinct CDR3 sequences, roughly 15% appearing once. The sample consisted of PBMCs, mostly from graft donor cells, taken 360 days after TCRalphabeta/CD19-depleted stem cell transplant. The receptor source for this set is a male patient aged 5 to 17 who had a stem cell transplant for acute lymphoblastic leukemia, so the T cells may come from the graft donor.

Ten or more counts support this clonotype. The germline gene is not matched at one end of the junction; a read error may be the cause. The CDR3 here is CASSLVQGGRDF. In nucleotides, the CDR3 is TGTGCCAGCAGCTTAGTCCAGGGCGGGAGGGACTTC. The chain is built from TRBV11-2 and TRBJ2-7; 9 bases map to TRBD2. Germline loops: CDR1 SGHAT, CDR2 FQNNGV. The CDR3 has 12 amino acids.

Only a few counts were recorded for this clonotype. The chain employs TRBV2 and TRBJ2-2; possible D gene TRBD2, 5 bases. Between the trimmed V and J ends, which lost 7 bases and 1 base, there was a span of 10 bases. The CDR3 loop spans 14 amino acids. Germline loops: CDR1 SNHLY, CDR2 FYNNEI. The chain's CDR3 is CASTQRLNTGELFF. Written as DNA, the CDR3 is TGTGCCAGCACGCAGCGGTTGAACACCGGGGAGCTGTTTTTT.

Many counts were recorded for this clonotype. The J gene is TRBJ2-1, the V gene TRBV5-5, with D perhaps matching TRBD1 (5 bases). This CDR3 has 15 amino acids. Deletions cut 1 base from V and 7 bases from J, with 15 bases between. CDR1 SGHKS and CDR2 YYEKEE come from the germline V gene (reference sequence). Here the CDR3 reads CASSLWPTPGNEQFF. CDR3 coding DNA: TGTGCCAGCAGCTTGTGGCCTACACCAGGGAATGAGCAGTTCTTC.

In the case of this clonotype: Since a much larger clone is just one base distant, this may be a read error. Without the conserved terminal phenylalanine or tryptophan, this CDR3 likely stems from a read error. V and J are TRBV12-3 or TRBV12-4 and TRBJ2-5, with TRBD2 matching over 7 bases. J lost 3 bases, V lost 6 bases, and 13 bases had no gene match. This CDR3 is built from 16 residues. In nucleotides, the CDR3 is TGTGCCAGCAGGAGTCAGCTTGGGCTAGCGGAAGAGACCCAGTACGTC. It encodes CASRSQLGLAEETQYV.

The V and J genes are TRBV4-1 and TRBJ2-5; TRBD2 aligns across 9 bases. The J segment lost 5 bases and the V segment lost 1 base, leaving 11 bases of the junction unmatched. Germline V lookup: CDR1 MGHRA, CDR2 YSYEKL. CDR3 length: 17 residues. The DNA of the CDR3 is TGCGCCAGCAGCCAAGTGGAGACGACTAGCGGTTCGGAGACCCAGTACTTC. Residues: CASSQVETTSGSETQYF.

The sample holds a few counts of this clonotype. The CDR3 loop is CATSRDKGEYQPQHF. The CDR3, as DNA: TGTGCCACCAGCAGAGATAAGGGGGAATATCAGCCCCAGCATTTT. V is TRBV15 and J is TRBJ1-5; D may be TRBD1 (6 bases). Germline-derived CDR1 and CDR2 are LNHNV and YYDKDF (reference sequence). Trimming took off 0 bases at V and 5 bases at J, with 11 bases between the two ends. The CDR3 covers 15 residues.

This clonotype has only a few counts. The rearrangement uses TRBV7-9 and TRBJ2-7; no clear D. V was shortened by 1 base and J by 0 bases, with 13 bases between the two germline ends. Germline loops: CDR1 SEHNR, CDR2 FQNEAQ (reference sequence). CDR3 length: 16 amino acids. The CDR3 is CASSLVAGQSSYEQYF. The CDR3 nucleotides are TGTGCCAGCAGCTTAGTTGCAGGCCAGAGCTCCTACGAGCAGTACTTC.

This clonotype was detected only a few times. V usage is TRBV6-1 and J usage is TRBJ2-5; perhaps D is TRBD1 or TRBD2 (5 bases each). Germline V CDR1 and CDR2: MNHNS, SASEGT. Trimming left V 5 bases short and J 4 bases short, with 17 bases between. This CDR3 region has 15 residues. CDR3 sequence: CASSRGTLAGETQYF. DNA of the CDR3: TGTGCCAGCAGTCGAGGGACGCTGGCAGGAGAGACCCAGTACTTC.

This clonotype came up a few times. The CDR3 sequence: CASSASREETQYF. CDR3 nucleotide sequence: TGTGCCAGCAGTGCATCCAGGGAAGAGACCCAGTACTTC. The chain has TRBV2 and TRBJ2-5; D possibly corresponds to TRBD1 (5 bases). This CDR3 has 13 amino acids. Trimming shortened V by 4 bases and J by 3 bases, and 9 bases separated the two germline ends. Germline V gene lookup returns CDR1 SNHLY and CDR2 FYNNEI.

The J gene is TRBJ2-7, the V gene TRBV20-1, with a weak D call TRBD1 (5 bases). CDR3 length: 15 amino acids. Germline-derived CDR1 and CDR2 are DFQATT and SNEGSKA (reference sequence). Written as DNA, the CDR3 is TGCAGCTGGGGCACTCTCGTCCCGAGCTCCTACGAGCAGTACTTC. It translates to CSWGTLVPSSYEQYF.

The sample holds a few counts of this clonotype. The rearrangement uses TRBV9 and TRBJ2-3; TRBD2 might be the D (5 bases). V shed 0 bases and J shed 7 bases, with 12 bases lying between them. The CDR3 extends over 14 amino acids. Germline V lookup: CDR1 SGDLS, CDR2 YYNGEE. CDR3 sequence: CASSVGGRGYTQYF. The CDR3 DNA sequence: TGTGCCAGCAGCGTAGGCGGGCGAGGTTATACGCAGTATTTT.